The 29 T cell receptor beta chains below were found in one sample sequenced in a study of CD8 T cells in ankylosing spondylitis. MiXCR, run by TCRdb on the 5' RACE reads, gives a single entry per CDR3 protein. The data show 180,000 or so distinct CDR3 sequences, around a tenth seen once. Sequenced input: blood, either unsorted or a sorted T cell fraction (not recorded which). The origin of the receptors is a male donor with ankylosing spondylitis or in good health (not recorded which).

V usage is TRBV29-1 and J usage is TRBJ2-1; 8 bases are a match to TRBD1. Trimming at V came to 0 bases and at J to 8 bases, leaving 21 bases not matched to a gene. The CDR3 sequence is 19 residues long. Germline V gives CDR1 SQVTM, CDR2 ANQGSEA. The CDR3 here is CSVEDRSGTGLLRIDEQFF. Here the CDR3 DNA reads TGCAGCGTTGAAGATCGATCCGGGACAGGACTCCTAAGGATCGATGAGCAGTTCTTC.

This clonotype was seen at least ten times. This chain uses TRBV11-3 with TRBJ2-1; D remains unclear. V lost 1 base to trimming and J lost 4 bases, with 8 bases between them. Germline loops: CDR1 SGHNT, CDR2 YENEEA. The CDR3 is 14 residues long. CDR3 protein: CASSLGSRYNEQFF. As DNA, the CDR3 is TGTGCCAGCAGCTTAGGGAGCAGATACAATGAGCAGTTCTTC.

The V call is TRBV3-1, the J call TRBJ2-1, with TRBD2 matching over 13 bases. Germline V gene data show CDR1 as LGHDT and CDR2 as YNNKEL (reference sequence). This CDR3 is built from 17 residues. The V gene end was trimmed by 1 base and the J gene end by 4 bases; junction bases not matched to a gene: 4. The CDR3 region has the DNA TGTGCCAGCAGCCAAGGACTAGCGGGGGGCGCTTACAATGAGCAGTTCTTC. Encoded protein: CASSQGLAGGAYNEQFF.

This clonotype was observed many times. The chain combines TRBV20-1 with TRBJ1-4; 7 positions agree with TRBD1. CDR3 length equals 15 residues. J lost 5 bases, V lost 5 bases, and 11 bases had no gene match. CDR1 and CDR2 from the germline V gene are DFQATT and SNEGSKA (reference sequence). The CDR3 sequence is CSASGPGTDNEKLFF. In nucleotides, the CDR3 is TGCAGTGCTTCGGGCCCCGGGACAGACAATGAAAAACTGTTTTTT.

This clonotype was picked up many times. The chain employs TRBV20-1 and TRBJ2-2; 8 nucleotides line up with TRBD1. Losses at the gene ends were 6 bases for V and 7 bases for J; bases not matched to a gene: 10. This CDR3 has 14 amino acids. Per germline, CDR1 DFQATT and CDR2 SNEGSKA (reference sequence). CDR3 amino acids: CSANRGSFDGELFF. CDR3 nucleotide sequence: TGCAGTGCCAACAGGGGGTCGTTTGACGGGGAGCTGTTTTTT.

This sequence joins TRBV5-1 and TRBJ2-7; TRBD2 aligns across 10 bases. The CDR3 contains 15 residues. V shed 4 bases, J shed 5 bases, and the junction held 9 bases outside the gene matches. Germline CDR1 and CDR2: SGHRS and YFSETQ. In DNA, the CDR3 is TGCGCCAGCAGCGCTGTAGCGGGAGGTGTAGACGAGCAGTACTTC. This encodes CASSAVAGGVDEQYF.

This clonotype was observed a handful of times. The chain employs TRBV12-3 or TRBV12-4 and TRBJ2-7, with TRBD1 identical over 8 bases. CDR3 length: 14 amino acids. J gave up 3 bases and V 4 bases, and 5 bases lay outside the gene matches. This chain's CDR3 is CASSYGTGNYEQYF. The CDR3 coding sequence is TGTGCCAGCAGTTACGGGACAGGCAACTACGAGCAGTACTTC.

There are a few counts of this clonotype. This chain uses TRBV15 with TRBJ2-7; 7 bases align to TRBD2. With V trimmed by 8 bases and J by 5 bases, 3 bases remained unmatched. The germline gives CDR1 LNHNV, CDR2 YYDKDF (reference sequence). There are 11 residues in the CDR3. The CDR3, as DNA: TGTGCCACCGGGGGGGTTGACGAGCAGTACTTC. It is translated as CATGGVDEQYF.

This clonotype was recorded many times. This sequence joins TRBV20-1 and TRBJ2-5; TRBD2 matches 7 bases. Germline V lookup: CDR1 DFQATT, CDR2 SNEGSKA (reference sequence). J gave up 6 bases and V 6 bases, and 10 bases lay outside the gene matches. This CDR3 spans 13 amino acids. The CDR3 bases are TGCAGTGCGAGCGATAAGAGCGGGAAGACCCAGTACTTC. Translated, it gives CSASDKSGKTQYF.

V usage is TRBV7-2 and J usage is TRBJ1-1, with a tentative D call TRBD1 (6 bases). The CDR3 totals 15 residues. The V gene's germline CDR1 is SGHTA and CDR2 FQGNSA. The V and J ends lost 0 bases and 1 base respectively, with 9 bases between them. The CDR3 is CASSLARGRNTEAFF. DNA for the CDR3: TGTGCCAGCAGCTTAGCCAGGGGACGGAACACTGAAGCTTTCTTT.

Many counts were recorded for this clonotype. The V gene is TRBV29-1, the J gene TRBJ2-2, with 9 nucleotides matching TRBD1. This CDR3 has 14 amino acids. J gave up 7 bases and V 4 bases, and 7 bases lay outside the gene matches. Germline CDR1 SQVTM, CDR2 ANQGSEA. The CDR3 protein is CSVGDRDIFGELFF. The CDR3 DNA reads as TGCAGCGTTGGGGACAGGGATATATTCGGGGAGCTGTTTTTT.

The CDR3 protein is CASSPTGVSDEQYF. CDR3 nucleotide sequence: TGTGCCAGCTCACCAACCGGGGTTTCGGACGAGCAGTACTTC. V is TRBV18 and J is TRBJ2-7; possibly TRBD2 for D (5 bases). V was trimmed by 2 bases and J by 5 bases, leaving 13 bases between them. The CDR3 runs to 14 residues. Per the germline V gene, CDR1 is KGHSH and CDR2 is LQKENI.

This clonotype came up many times. This chain links TRBV15 with TRBJ1-2; no reliable D call. The CDR3 runs to 14 residues. Germline lookup yields CDR1 LNHNV and CDR2 YYDKDF (reference sequence). V was cut by 0 bases and J by 3 bases, with 8 bases left in between. The CDR3 here is CATSRDRTDYGYTF. CDR3 sequence (DNA): TGTGCCACCAGCAGAGACAGGACCGACTATGGCTACACCTTC.

This clonotype was observed many times. This chain links TRBV20-1 with TRBJ1-6; weak D call: TRBD1 (5 bases). Germline V CDR1 and CDR2: DFQATT, SNEGSKA (reference sequence). V was pared by 6 bases and J by 3 bases, with 12 bases between. The CDR3 runs 14 residues. The chain's CDR3 is CSAAGDHYNSPLHF. The CDR3 region has the DNA TGCAGTGCAGCGGGGGATCACTATAATTCACCCCTCCACTTT.

This clonotype was seen once. This chain uses TRBV24-1 with TRBJ2-6; D call uncertain. The CDR3 has 23 residues. Germline loops: CDR1 KGHDR, CDR2 SFDVKD. The CDR3 DNA is TGTGCGGCCAGTGATCCGAAGGCCCCGTCCTCCCAATTGGGCCACTCTGGGGCCAACGTCCTGACTTTC. It yields the protein CAASDPKAPSSQLGHSGANVLTF.

This clonotype has a count of ten or more. The V gene is TRBV28, the J gene TRBJ2-1; TRBD2 aligns across 8 bases. The germline V gene has CDR1 MDHEN and CDR2 SYDVKM. The CDR3 sequence is 16 residues long. V shed 5 bases and J 4 bases; nucleotides not matched to a gene: 10. The CDR3, as DNA: TGTGCCAGCAGTAAGCAGGTGATAGCGGGGTACAATGAGCAGTTCTTC. Protein product: CASSKQVIAGYNEQFF.

The rearrangement uses TRBV7-2 and TRBJ2-7; 9 nucleotides line up with TRBD1. The CDR3 has 14 amino acids. The V gene's germline CDR1 is SGHTA and CDR2 FQGNSA. Trimming removed 5 bases from V and 5 bases from J; junction bases left unmatched: 7. CDR3 nucleotides: TGTGCCAGCAGCCCGTGGGGACAGGGTAACGAGCAGTACTTC. Protein product: CASSPWGQGNEQYF.

This clonotype was detected only a few times. This chain connects TRBV7-2 to TRBJ2-5, with 10 positions matching TRBD2. V lost 0 bases to trimming and J lost 2 bases; unmatched junction nucleotides: 6. This CDR3 has 17 residues. The V gene's germline CDR1 is SGHTA and CDR2 FQGNSA. CDR3 amino acids: CASSLALPSGGQETQYF. The DNA of the CDR3 is TGTGCCAGCAGCTTAGCGCTGCCTAGCGGGGGACAAGAGACCCAGTACTTC.

This clonotype came up many times. J is TRBJ1-2 and V is TRBV12-3 or TRBV12-4; 7 positions agree with TRBD1. V shed 5 bases, J shed 6 bases, and the junction held 9 bases outside the gene matches. The CDR3 length is 14 residues. CDR3 in amino acids: CASSPFVTGDGYTF. The CDR3 nucleotides read TGTGCCAGCAGTCCTTTCGTCACAGGGGATGGCTACACCTTC.

There are many counts of this clonotype. The rearrangement joins TRBV27 to TRBJ2-3, with 9 positions matching TRBD2. From germline, CDR1 is MNHEY and CDR2 SMNVEV (reference sequence). The J segment lost 2 bases and the V segment lost 5 bases, leaving 8 bases of the junction unmatched. This CDR3 is built from 16 residues. CDR3 nucleotides: TGTGCCAGCAGTCTCGGACTAGCGCCTTCCACAGATACGCAGTATTTT. This gives the protein CASSLGLAPSTDTQYF.

This clonotype appeared many times. This chain uses TRBV6-1 with TRBJ1-1; D is unresolved. Germline V CDR1 and CDR2: MNHNS, SASEGT. The CDR3 spans 19 residues. Deletions cut 4 bases from V and 3 bases from J, with 27 bases between. The CDR3 nucleotides are TGTGCCAGCAGTGGAGCGAAGAGGAATCCGGGCGCCCCGGACACTGAAGCTTTCTTT. Translating gives CASSGAKRNPGAPDTEAFF.

This clonotype was detected ten times or more. The chain combines TRBV20-1 with TRBJ2-7; TRBD2 agrees at 12 bases. Germline CDR1 DFQATT, CDR2 SNEGSKA (reference sequence). V lost 6 bases and J lost 4; bases outside the gene matches: 7. The CDR3 runs to 14 residues. The CDR3: CSATPGTSGYEQYF. The CDR3 DNA reads as TGCAGTGCCACCCCCGGGACTAGCGGGTACGAGCAGTACTTC.

The gene calls are TRBV4-2 and TRBJ2-1; D unresolved. Trimming removed 1 base at V and 4 bases at J, with 14 bases between. The CDR3 consists of 16 residues. The germline V gene has CDR1 LGHNA and CDR2 YNFKEQ. The CDR3 DNA is TGTGCCAGCAGCCAAGTACGGGCTTTATCGTACAATGAGCAGTTCTTC. It is translated as CASSQVRALSYNEQFF.

V is TRBV9 and J is TRBJ1-6; D is possibly TRBD1 (5 bases). From germline, CDR1 is SGDLS and CDR2 YYNGEE. The V gene lost 4 bases and the J gene lost 1 base, with 9 bases spanning the gap. The CDR3 extends over 15 amino acids. Here the CDR3 reads CASSSQGSYNSPLHF. The CDR3 DNA is TGTGCCAGCAGCTCCCAGGGATCCTATAATTCACCCCTCCACTTT.

This clonotype was detected many times. The gene calls are TRBV5-1 and TRBJ2-7, with 9 nucleotides matching TRBD1. Germline-derived CDR1 and CDR2 are SGHRS and YFSETQ. With 2 bases clipped from V and 7 bases from J, the junction kept 4 bases outside the gene matches. The CDR3 runs to 13 residues. CDR3: CASSFGQGREQYF. CDR3 nucleotides: TGCGCCAGCAGCTTCGGACAGGGGCGGGAGCAGTACTTC.

This clonotype was seen only a few times. The chain joins TRBV6-1 to TRBJ2-1; TRBD2 agrees at 12 bases. The CDR3 runs to 14 residues. Germline CDR1 MNHNS, CDR2 SASEGT. Losses at the gene ends were 7 bases for V and 6 bases for J; bases not matched to a gene: 4. CDR3 coding DNA: TGTGCCAGCACTCCTAGCGGGAGGGGCAATGAGCAGTTCTTC. It encodes CASTPSGRGNEQFF.

The sample holds many counts of this clonotype. The rearrangement joins TRBV7-2 to TRBJ2-3; 10 nucleotides align to TRBD2. This CDR3 contains 16 residues. In germline, CDR1 is SGHTA, CDR2 FQGNSA. J was trimmed by 4 bases and V by 2 bases; bases with no gene match: 6. CDR3 protein: CASSLNLAGDADTQYF. The CDR3 DNA reads TGTGCCAGCAGCTTAAACCTAGCGGGAGATGCAGATACGCAGTATTTT.

This clonotype was seen more than once but under ten times. This chain uses TRBV20-1 with TRBJ2-3; TRBD2 matches 10 bases. The CDR3 spans 16 residues. Germline CDR1 is DFQATT and CDR2 is SNEGSKA (reference sequence). The J segment lost 2 bases and the V segment lost 1 base, leaving 6 bases of the junction unmatched. CDR3 in amino acids: CSARGPSGGITDTQYF. Written as DNA, the CDR3 is TGCAGTGCTAGAGGACCTAGCGGGGGCATCACAGATACGCAGTATTTT.

There are many counts of this clonotype. The chain is built from TRBV20-1 and TRBJ1-1, with 9 bases fitting TRBD1. Per the germline V gene, CDR1 is DFQATT and CDR2 is SNEGSKA (reference sequence). V lost 1 base, J lost 5 bases, and 5 bases stayed unmatched. The length of the CDR3 is 14 residues. The CDR3 sequence: CSARGDREGTEAFF. CDR3 DNA sequence: TGCAGTGCTAGAGGGGACAGGGAGGGTACTGAAGCTTTCTTT.